What follows is one TCR beta chain and its context. The identical CDR3 is also encoded by other nucleotide sequences in the sample. This sample was included in a study of blood T cell repertoires in COVID-19. About the study: PBMCs, B-cell-depleted T cells, or T cells provided the cDNA or gDNA that made up the material.

The germline CDR1 and CDR2 sequences are MNHEY and SMNVEV (reference sequence). The V gene end was trimmed by 4 bases and the J gene end by 4 bases; junction bases not matched to a gene: 6. The CDR3 is 15 residues long. Clones were read by immunoSEQ multiplex PCR, and TCRdb kept only the in-frame ones, dropping some. The data show about 280,000 clones, with 80% to 90% seen just once and around 10% held by the top ten. This rearrangement joins TRBV27 to TRBJ1-2, with 10 positions matching TRBD1. This clonotype was sampled from a woman between 65 and 79 years old with acute or convalescent COVID-19. The sequenced material came from peripheral blood. CDR3 region: CASSYRDRGRYGYTF. CDR3 bases: TGTGCCAGCAGTTACAGGGACAGGGGTCGCTATGGCTACACCTTC.